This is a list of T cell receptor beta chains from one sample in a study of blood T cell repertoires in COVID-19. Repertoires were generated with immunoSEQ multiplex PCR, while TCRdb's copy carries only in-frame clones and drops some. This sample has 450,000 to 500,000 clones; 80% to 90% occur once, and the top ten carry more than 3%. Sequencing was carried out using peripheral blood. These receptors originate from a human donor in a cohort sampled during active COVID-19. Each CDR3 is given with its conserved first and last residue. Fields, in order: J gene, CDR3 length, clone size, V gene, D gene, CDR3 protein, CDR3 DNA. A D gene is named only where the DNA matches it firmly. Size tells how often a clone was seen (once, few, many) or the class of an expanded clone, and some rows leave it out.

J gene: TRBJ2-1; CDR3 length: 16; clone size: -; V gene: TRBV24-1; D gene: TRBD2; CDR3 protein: CATSDGTSGIYNEQFF; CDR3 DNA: TGTGCCACCAGTGATGGGACTAGCGGGATCTACAATGAGCAGTTCTTC
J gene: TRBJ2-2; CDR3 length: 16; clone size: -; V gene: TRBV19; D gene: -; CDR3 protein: CASSIRGSANTGELFF; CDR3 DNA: TGTGCCAGTAGTATAAGAGGGAGCGCGAACACCGGGGAGCTGTTTTTT
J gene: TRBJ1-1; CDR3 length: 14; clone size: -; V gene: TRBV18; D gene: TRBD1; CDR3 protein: CASSSWTGRDEAFF; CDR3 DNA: TGTGCCAGCTCATCCTGGACAGGGCGGGATGAAGCTTTCTTT
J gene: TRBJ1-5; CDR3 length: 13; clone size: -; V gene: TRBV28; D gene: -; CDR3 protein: CASSLSVNQPQHF; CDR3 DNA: TGTGCCAGCAGTTTATCAGTGAATCAGCCCCAGCATTTT
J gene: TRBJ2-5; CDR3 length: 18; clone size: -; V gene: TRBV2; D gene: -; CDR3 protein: CASSEDNPLWGGGETQYF; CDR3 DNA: TGTGCCAGCAGTGAAGACAACCCTCTATGGGGAGGTGGTGAGACCCAGTACTTC
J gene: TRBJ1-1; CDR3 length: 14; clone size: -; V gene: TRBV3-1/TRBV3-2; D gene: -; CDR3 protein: CASSQDVGSISAFF; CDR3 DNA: TGTGCCAGCAGCCAAGATGTGGGCAGTATCTCCGCTTTCTTT
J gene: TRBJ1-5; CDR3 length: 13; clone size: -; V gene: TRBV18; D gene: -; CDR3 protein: CASSPGAAGPQHF; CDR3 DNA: TGTGCCAGCTCACCAGGGGCCGCGGGACCCCAGCATTTT
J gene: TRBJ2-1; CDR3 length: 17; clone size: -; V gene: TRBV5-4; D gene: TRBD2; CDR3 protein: CASSSQGLAENHIEQFF; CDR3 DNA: TGTGCCAGCAGCTCCCAAGGACTAGCGGAAAACCATATAGAGCAGTTCTTC
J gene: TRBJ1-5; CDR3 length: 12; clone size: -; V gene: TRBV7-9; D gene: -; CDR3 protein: CASGGADQPQHF; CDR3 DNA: TGTGCCAGCGGGGGCGCGGATCAGCCCCAGCATTTT
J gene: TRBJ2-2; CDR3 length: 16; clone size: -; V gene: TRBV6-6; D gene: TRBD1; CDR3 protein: CASSKGQGANTGELFF; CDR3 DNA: TGTGCCAGCAGTAAGGGACAGGGGGCGAACACCGGGGAGCTGTTTTTT
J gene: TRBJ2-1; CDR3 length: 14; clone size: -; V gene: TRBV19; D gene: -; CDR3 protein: CASSDRTRRGEQFF; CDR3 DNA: TGTGCCAGTAGCGACCGGACAAGGAGGGGTGAGCAGTTCTTC
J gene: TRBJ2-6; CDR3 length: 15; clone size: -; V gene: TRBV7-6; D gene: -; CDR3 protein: CASSAGRAGANVLTF; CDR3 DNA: TGTGCCAGCAGCGCTGGCAGGGCGGGGGCCAACGTCCTGACTTTC
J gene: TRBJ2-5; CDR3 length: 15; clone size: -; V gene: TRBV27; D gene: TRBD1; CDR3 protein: CASRPGQGAWETQYF; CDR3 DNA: TGTGCCAGCAGACCCGGACAGGGGGCGTGGGAGACCCAGTACTTC
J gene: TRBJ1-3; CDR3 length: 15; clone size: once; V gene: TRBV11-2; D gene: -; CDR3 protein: CASSPGRASGNTIYF; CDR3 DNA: TGTGCCAGCAGCCCCGGTCGAGCTTCTGGAAACACCATATATTTT
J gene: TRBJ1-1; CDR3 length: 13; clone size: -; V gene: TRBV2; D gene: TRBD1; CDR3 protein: CASSYQGVTEAFF; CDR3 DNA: TGTGCCAGCAGTTATCAGGGGGTCACTGAAGCTTTCTTT
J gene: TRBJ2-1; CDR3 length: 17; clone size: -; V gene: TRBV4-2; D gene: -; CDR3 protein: CASSRVLASSSYNEQFF; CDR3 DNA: TGTGCCAGCAGCCGCGTACTAGCCTCCAGCTCCTACAATGAGCAGTTCTTC
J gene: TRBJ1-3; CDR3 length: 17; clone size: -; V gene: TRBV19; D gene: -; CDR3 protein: CASTQGGISISGNTIYF; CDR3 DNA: TGTGCCAGTACCCAGGGCGGAATCTCCATCTCTGGAAACACCATATATTTT
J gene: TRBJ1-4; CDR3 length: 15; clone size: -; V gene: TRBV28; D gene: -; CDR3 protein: CASSSRGGAQGKLFF; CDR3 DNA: TGTGCCAGCAGTTCTCGAGGGGGGGCGCAAGGAAAACTGTTTTTT
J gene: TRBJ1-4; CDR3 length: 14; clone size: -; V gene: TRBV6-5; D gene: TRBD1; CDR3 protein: CASNTDRGGEKLFF; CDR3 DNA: TGTGCCAGCAACACGGACAGGGGTGGCGAAAAACTGTTTTTT
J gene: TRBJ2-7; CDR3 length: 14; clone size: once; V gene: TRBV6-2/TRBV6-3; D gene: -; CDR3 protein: CASSPGGARYEQYF; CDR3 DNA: TGTGCCAGCAGCCCCGGGGGAGCCCGTTACGAGCAGTACTTC
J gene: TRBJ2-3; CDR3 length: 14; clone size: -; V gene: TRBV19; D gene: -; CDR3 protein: CASIPSRSVDTQYF; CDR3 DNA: TGTGCCAGTATCCCCTCCCGGTCCGTAGATACGCAGTATTTT
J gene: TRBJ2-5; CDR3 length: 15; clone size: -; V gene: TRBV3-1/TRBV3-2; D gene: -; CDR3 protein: CASSHASTTTWTQYF; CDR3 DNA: TGTGCCAGCAGCCATGCATCGACCACTACGTGGACCCAGTACTTC
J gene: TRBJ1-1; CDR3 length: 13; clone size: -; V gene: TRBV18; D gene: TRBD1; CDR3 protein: CATTGDQNTEAFF; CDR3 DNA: TGTGCCACCACAGGGGACCAGAACACTGAAGCTTTCTTT
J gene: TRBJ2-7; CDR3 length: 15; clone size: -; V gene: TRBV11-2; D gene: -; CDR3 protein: CASSLRRDSSYEQYF; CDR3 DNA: TGTGCCAGCAGCCTACGGAGGGACAGTTCCTACGAGCAGTACTTC
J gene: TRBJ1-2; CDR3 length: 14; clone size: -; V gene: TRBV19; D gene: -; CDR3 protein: CASSPGWRDYGYTF; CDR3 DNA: TGTGCCAGTAGCCCGGGGTGGAGGGACTATGGCTACACCTTC
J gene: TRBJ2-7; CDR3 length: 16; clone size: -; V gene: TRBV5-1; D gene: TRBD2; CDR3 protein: CASSPVSGGSSYEQYF; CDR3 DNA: TGCGCCAGCAGCCCAGTTAGCGGGGGAAGCTCCTACGAGCAGTACTTC
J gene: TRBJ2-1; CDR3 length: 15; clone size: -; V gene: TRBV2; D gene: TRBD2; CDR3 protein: CASSEPGTRGNEQFF; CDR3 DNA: TGTGCCAGCAGTGAACCCGGGACTAGAGGCAATGAGCAGTTCTTC
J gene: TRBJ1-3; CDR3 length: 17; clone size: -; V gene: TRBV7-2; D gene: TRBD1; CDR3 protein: CASSLDAGTGAKNTIYF; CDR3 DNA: TGTGCCAGCAGCTTAGATGCCGGGACAGGGGCGAAGAACACCATATATTTT
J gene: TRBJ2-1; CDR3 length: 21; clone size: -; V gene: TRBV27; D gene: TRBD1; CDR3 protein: CASSPRRGQGGSLSSYNEQFF; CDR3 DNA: TGTGCCAGCAGTCCTCGGCGTGGACAGGGTGGGTCCTTAAGCTCCTACAATGAGCAGTTCTTC
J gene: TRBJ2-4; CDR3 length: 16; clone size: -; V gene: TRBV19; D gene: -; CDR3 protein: CASSIRDYGAKNIQYF; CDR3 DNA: TGTGCCAGTAGTATTAGAGACTATGGGGCCAAAAACATTCAGTACTTC
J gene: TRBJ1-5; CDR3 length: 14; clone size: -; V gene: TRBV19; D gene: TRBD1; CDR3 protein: CASSIWTGDQPQHF; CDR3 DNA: TGTGCCAGTAGTATATGGACAGGGGATCAGCCCCAGCATTTT
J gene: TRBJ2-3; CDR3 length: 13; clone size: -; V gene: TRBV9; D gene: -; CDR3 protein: CASTPLSTDTQYF; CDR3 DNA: TGTGCCAGCACTCCTCTAAGCACAGATACGCAGTATTTT
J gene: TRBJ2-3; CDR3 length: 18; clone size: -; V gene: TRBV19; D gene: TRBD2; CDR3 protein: CASSIDRTSGRITDTQYF; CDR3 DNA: TGTGCCAGTAGTATAGATAGGACTAGCGGGAGGATCACAGATACGCAGTATTTT
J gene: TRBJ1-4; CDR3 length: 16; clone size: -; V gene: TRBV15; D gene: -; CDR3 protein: CATSSLKRPLDEKLFF; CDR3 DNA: TGTGCCACCAGCAGTCTTAAAAGGCCTCTAGATGAAAAACTGTTTTTT
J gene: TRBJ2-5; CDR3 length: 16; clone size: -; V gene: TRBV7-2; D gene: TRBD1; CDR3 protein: CASSTGSTGPPGTQYF; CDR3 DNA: TGTGCCAGCAGCACCGGATCGACAGGGCCTCCGGGGACCCAGTACTTC
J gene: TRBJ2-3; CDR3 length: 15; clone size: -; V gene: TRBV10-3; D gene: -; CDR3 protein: CAISETRGITDTQYF; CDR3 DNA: TGTGCCATCAGTGAGACGCGAGGAATCACAGATACGCAGTATTTT
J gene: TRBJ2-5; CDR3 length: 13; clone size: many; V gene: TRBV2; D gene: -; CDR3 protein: CASSALGGESQYF; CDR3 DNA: TGTGCCAGCAGTGCCCTAGGGGGAGAGTCCCAGTACTTC
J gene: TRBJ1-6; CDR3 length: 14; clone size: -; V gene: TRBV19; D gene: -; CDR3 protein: CASSQGHRPSPLHF; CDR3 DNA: TGTGCCAGTAGCCAGGGACATCGCCCTTCACCCCTCCACTTT
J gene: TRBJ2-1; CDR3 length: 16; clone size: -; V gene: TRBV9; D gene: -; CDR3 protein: CASSVGGLFRGNEQFF; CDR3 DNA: TGTGCCAGCAGCGTCGGGGGTCTTTTTCGTGGCAATGAGCAGTTCTTC
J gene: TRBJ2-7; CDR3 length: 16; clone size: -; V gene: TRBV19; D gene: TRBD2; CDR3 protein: CASSSLDRAGEDEQYF; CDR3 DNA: TGTGCCAGTAGTAGCCTAGATCGGGCGGGAGAGGATGAGCAGTACTTC
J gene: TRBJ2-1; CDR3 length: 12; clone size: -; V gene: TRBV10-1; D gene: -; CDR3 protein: CASSKAFNEQFF; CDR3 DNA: TGCGCCAGCAGTAAAGCTTTCAATGAGCAGTTCTTC
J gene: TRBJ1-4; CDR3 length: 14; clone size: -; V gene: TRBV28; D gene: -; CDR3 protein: CASSSQDTTEKLFF; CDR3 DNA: TGTGCCAGCAGTTCCCAAGACACGACAGAAAAACTGTTTTTT
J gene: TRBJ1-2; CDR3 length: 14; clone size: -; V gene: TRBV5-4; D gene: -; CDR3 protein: CASSLGTDYYGYTF; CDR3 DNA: TGTGCCAGCAGCTTGGGGACGGACTACTATGGCTACACCTTC
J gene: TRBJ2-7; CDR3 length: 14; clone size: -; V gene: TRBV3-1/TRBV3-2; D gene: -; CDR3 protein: CASSPWGRTYEQYF; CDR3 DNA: TGTGCCAGCAGCCCTTGGGGGAGGACTTACGAGCAGTACTTC
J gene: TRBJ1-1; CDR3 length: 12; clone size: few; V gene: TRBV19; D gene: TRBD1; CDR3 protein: CASGQGGLLAFF; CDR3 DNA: TGTGCCAGCGGACAGGGGGGCCTGTTAGCTTTCTTT
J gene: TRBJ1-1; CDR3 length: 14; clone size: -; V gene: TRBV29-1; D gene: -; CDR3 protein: CSVEDSRMNTEAFF; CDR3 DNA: TGCAGCGTTGAGGACAGTAGAATGAACACTGAAGCTTTCTTT
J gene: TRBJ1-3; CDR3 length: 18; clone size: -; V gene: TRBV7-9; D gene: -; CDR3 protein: CASSLYSGTISSGNTIYF; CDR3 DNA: TGTGCCAGCAGCTTATACAGTGGCACCATAAGCTCTGGAAACACCATATATTTT
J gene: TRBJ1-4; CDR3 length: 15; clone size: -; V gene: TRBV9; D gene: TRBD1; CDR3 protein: CASSFGQGVWEKLFF; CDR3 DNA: TGTGCCAGCAGCTTCGGACAGGGGGTTTGGGAAAAACTGTTTTTT
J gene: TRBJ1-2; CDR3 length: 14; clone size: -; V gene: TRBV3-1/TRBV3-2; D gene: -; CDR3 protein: CASSQEGFRGGYTF; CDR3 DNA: TGTGCCAGCAGCCAAGAGGGGTTCCGGGGTGGCTACACCTTC
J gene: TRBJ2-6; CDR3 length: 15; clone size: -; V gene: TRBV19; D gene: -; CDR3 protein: CASSGGWAGANVLTF; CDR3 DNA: TGTGCCAGTAGCGGGGGTTGGGCGGGGGCCAACGTCCTGACTTTC